The following is a T cell receptor (beta chain) sequence with its context. These data are taken from a study of blood T cell repertoires in COVID-19. Looking at the study overall: Material from acute and convalescent COVID-19 was sourced from the United States, Italy and Spain. T cells, B-cell-depleted T cells, or PBMCs provided the cDNA or gDNA that served as material.

The germline V gene has CDR1 KGHSH and CDR2 LQKENI. The CDR3 totals 15 residues. Between the trimmed V and J ends, which lost 4 bases and 3 bases, there was a span of 15 bases. Original processing notes: Amplification with reference gene primers provided the estimates of nucleated cell counts. This table comes from immunoSEQ multiplex PCR, and its TCRdb copy is limited to in-frame clones, with some not included. D and trimming were read from the DNA, whereas the V and J calls and clone size are those reported in that table. The table records approximately 100,000 clones, more than 75% of them present only once.

This sequence joins TRBV18 and TRBJ1-2; no definite D call. Sample: peripheral blood. This receptor was taken from an older woman with acute or convalescent COVID-19. The DNA for the CDR3 is TGTGCCAGCTCACTCGATATCGGGTCTGACTATGGCTACACCTTC. It codes for CASSLDIGSDYGYTF.